The source of this TCR beta chain is a study of circulating CD8 cells and anti-PD-1 response in melanoma. From live CD3+CD8+TCRalphabeta+ cells, four PD-1 and/or TIGIT subsets were sorted. The CDR3 is 15 amino acids. Germline lookup yields CDR1 MNHEY and CDR2 SVGAGI. J was trimmed by 4 bases and V by 5 bases; bases with no gene match: 6. TCR libraries were prepared from around 15 ng of total RNA with the QIAseq Immune Repertoire TCR panel. One entry per CDR3 protein results from TCRdb running MiXCR on the reads. The table lists roughly 550 distinct CDR3 sequences, about 5.3% of them singletons. This clonotype ranks as medium-sized.

This clonotype originated in a human donor with melanoma. The chain recombines TRBV6-5 with TRBJ2-4; 9 nucleotides align to TRBD1. The specimen was CD8+ T cells from PBMCs, collected at baseline or after one month of anti-PD-1 therapy (not recorded which). The CDR3 bases are TGTGCCAGCAGTCTTACGACAGGGGGGAAAAACATTCAGTACTTC. Protein: CASSLTTGGKNIQYF.